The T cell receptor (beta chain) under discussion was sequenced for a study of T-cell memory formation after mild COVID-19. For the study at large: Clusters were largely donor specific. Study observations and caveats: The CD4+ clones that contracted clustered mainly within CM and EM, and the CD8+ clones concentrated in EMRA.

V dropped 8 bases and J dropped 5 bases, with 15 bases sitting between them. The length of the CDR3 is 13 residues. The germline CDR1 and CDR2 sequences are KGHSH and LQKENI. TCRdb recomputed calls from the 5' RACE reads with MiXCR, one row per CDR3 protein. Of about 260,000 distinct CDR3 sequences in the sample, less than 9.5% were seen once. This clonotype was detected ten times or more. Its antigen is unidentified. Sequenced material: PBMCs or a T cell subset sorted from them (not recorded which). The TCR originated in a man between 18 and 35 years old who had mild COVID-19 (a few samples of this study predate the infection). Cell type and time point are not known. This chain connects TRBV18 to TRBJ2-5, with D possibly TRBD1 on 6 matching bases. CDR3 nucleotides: TGTGCCAGCAGCCCAGGGGTCCGGGAGACCCAGTACTTC. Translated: CASSPGVRETQYF.